The clone carrying this TCR beta chain was seen repeatedly, ten times or more. The sample is drawn from a study of regulatory T cells in long-lasting Graves disease. Study-level background: The study enrolled newly diagnosed Graves' patients on antithyroid drugs under 3 months.

This CDR3 has 14 amino acids. V was cut by 10 bases and J by 4 bases, with 17 bases left in between. Time point defined: newly diagnosed GD, antithyroid drugs for less than 3 months. With RNA extracted from PBMCs as input, the TCR library was made. To make TCR beta libraries, researchers used iRepertoire HTBI primers and Arm-PCR of CDR3 regions. TCRdb reanalysed the multiplex PCR reads using MiXCR and keeps one entry per CDR3 protein. In the table there are 530,000 or so distinct CDR3 sequences, roughly 13% of which are singletons. This sample was shared with a second study, whose subject was T cells in Graves' hyperthyroidism and ophthalmopathy.

Sequences were derived from peripheral blood mononuclear cells (PBMCs), sampled at new diagnosis, from a patient treated with antithyroid drugs. The clonotype originates from a man aged 25 to 40 with Graves disease. The J gene is TRBJ2-1, the V gene TRBV12-3 or TRBV12-4; the D gene could be TRBD1 or TRBD2 (5 bases each). CDR3 nucleotides: TGTGCCACCACCACCTCGGGACCGTACAATGAGCAGTTCTTC. It encodes CATTTSGPYNEQFF.